This T cell receptor beta chain originates from a study of early T cells in non-severe SARS-CoV-2 infection. As for the study in general: Chains from this unsorted whole-blood bulk RNA could not be paired. Study-wide points: The study's VDJdb matching favored anti-spike CD8 responses and missed private and CD4 specificities.

The CDR3 is made up of 14 amino acids. Trimming removed 3 bases from V and 7 bases from J, with 13 bases in between. Germline CDR1 is SGHVS and CDR2 is FQNEAQ. The TCR library protocol attached unique molecular identifiers to the individual cDNA molecules. Each CDR3 protein gets one entry after TCRdb re-called the 5' RACE reads with MiXCR. The repertoire consists of roughly 31,000 distinct CDR3 sequences, with about 10% occurring once and the leading ten covering around 13%. This clonotype showed up many times. Its antigen is not known. This clonotype originated in an adult who was a healthcare worker with PCR-confirmed SARS-CoV-2 infection or an uninfected control (not recorded which). Sequenced sample: whole blood. V usage is TRBV7-8 and J usage is TRBJ1-5; D gene uncertain. This CDR3 reads CASSFRSRRQPQHF. CDR3 DNA sequence: TGTGCCAGCAGCTTCCGGTCCCGGAGACAGCCCCAGCATTTT.